Described below is a single TCR beta chain sequence and its context. Its antigen is as yet unknown. The germline V and J ends were trimmed by 0 bases and 6 bases, with 8 bases remaining between them. This CDR3 has 13 amino acids. CDR1 is LGHDT, CDR2 YNNKEL, per germline (reference sequence). The data are from a study of T-cell reconstitution after alpha-beta-depleted transplantation in children. Study-wide points: Several hundred expanded graft clones reportedly supplied alpha-beta T cells about two months after transplant. For some patients, TCRbeta diversity was high at day 60 because of recipient T cells and thymic progenitors that survived. T-cell counts and diversity at one year post-transplant came mainly from newly produced T cells.

Unique molecular identifiers were built into the TCRbeta library. In TCRdb, the PCR reads were re-called with MiXCR into one record per CDR3 protein. Of about 900,000 distinct CDR3 sequences listed, about 29% are singletons. The chain is built from TRBV3-1 and TRBJ1-1; D gene unclear. The receptor comes from a boy under two years old who had a stem cell transplant for SCID, so the T cells may come from the graft donor. The sample was PBMCs, mostly from graft donor cells, taken 360 days after TCRalphabeta/CD19-depleted stem cell transplant. The CDR3 loop is CASSQDSRPEAFF. CDR3 nucleotide sequence: TGTGCCAGCAGCCAAGATTCCAGGCCTGAAGCTTTCTTT.